This T cell receptor (beta chain) is from a study of PD-L1 blockade in urothelial cancer. Study details: Patients' atezolizumab regimen, 1,200 mg intravenously every 3 weeks, began at some point between 2014 and 2015. A median of approximately 140,000 T cells was found in the blood samples.

This CDR3 has 17 residues. Germline CDR1 reads MRHNA; CDR2 reads SNTAGT. The ends lost 5 bases at V and 0 bases at J; junction bases unmatched: 2. Here immunoSEQ multiplex PCR was the method, and the copy in TCRdb shows in-frame clones only, minus some. The data contain around 70,000 clones, 84% of them seen just once; the ten biggest clones take up 4% to 6%. Each patient's cancer was a locally advanced or metastatic urothelial carcinoma. The chain links TRBV6-4 to TRBJ2-6; TRBD2 aligns across 12 bases. The starting material was PBMCs, obtained around atezolizumab (anti-PD-L1) treatment. The TCR was taken from an older man with urothelial cancer. CDR3 region: CASSRLAGVSGANVLTF. The CDR3 DNA is TGTGCCAGCAGTCGACTAGCGGGAGTCTCTGGGGCCAACGTCCTGACTTTC.